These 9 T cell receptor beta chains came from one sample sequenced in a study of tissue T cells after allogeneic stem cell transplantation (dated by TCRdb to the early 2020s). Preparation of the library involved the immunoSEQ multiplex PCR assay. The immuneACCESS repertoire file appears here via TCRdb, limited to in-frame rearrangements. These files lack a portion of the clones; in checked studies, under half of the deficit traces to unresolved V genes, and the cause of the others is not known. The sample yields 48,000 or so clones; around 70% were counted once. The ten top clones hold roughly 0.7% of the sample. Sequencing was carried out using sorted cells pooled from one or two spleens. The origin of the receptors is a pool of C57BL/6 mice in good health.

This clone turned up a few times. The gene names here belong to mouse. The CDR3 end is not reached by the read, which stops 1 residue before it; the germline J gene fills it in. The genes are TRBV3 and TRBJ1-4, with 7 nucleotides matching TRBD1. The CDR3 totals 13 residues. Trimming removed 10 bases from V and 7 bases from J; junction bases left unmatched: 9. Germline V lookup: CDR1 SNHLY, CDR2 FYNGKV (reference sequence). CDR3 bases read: TGTGCCAAAGGAGGGACAGCCAGCGAAAGATTATTT. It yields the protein CAKGGTASERLF. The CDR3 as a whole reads CAKGGTASERLFF. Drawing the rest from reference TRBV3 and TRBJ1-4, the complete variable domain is GPKVLQIPSHQIIDMGQMVTLNCDPVSNHLYFYWYKQILGQQMEFLVNFYNGKVMEKSKLFKDQFSVERPDGSYFTLKIQPTALEDSAVYFCAKGGTASERLFFGHGTKLSVL.

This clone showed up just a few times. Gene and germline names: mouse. CDR3 protein: CASSEGHFEQYF. The covered CDR3 bases are TGTGCCAGCAGTGAAGGACATTTTGAACAGTAC. The V and J genes are TRBV13-1 and TRBJ2-7, with D possibly matching TRBD1 (5 bases). Read sequence stops 1 residue before the CDR3 end, and the germline J gene provides the missing end. V was trimmed by 2 bases and J by 6 bases, leaving 9 bases between them. The CDR3 consists of 12 residues. Looked up from germline, CDR1 is NSHNY and CDR2 is SYGAGN.

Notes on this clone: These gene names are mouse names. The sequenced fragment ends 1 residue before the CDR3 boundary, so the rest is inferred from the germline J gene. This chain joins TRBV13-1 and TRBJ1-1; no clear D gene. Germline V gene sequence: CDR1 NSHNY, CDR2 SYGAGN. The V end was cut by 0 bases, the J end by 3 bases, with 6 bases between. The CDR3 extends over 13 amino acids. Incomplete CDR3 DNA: TGTGCCAGCAGTGATGGGACTTACACAGAAGTCTTC. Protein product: CASSDGTYTEVF. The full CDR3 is CASSDGTYTEVFF.

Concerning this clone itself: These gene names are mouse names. The CDR3 reads CAWSPGPYNSPLYF. The part of the CDR3 DNA that was read is TGTGCCTGGAGTCCAGGGCCCTATAATTCGCCCCTCTAC. The chain has TRBV31 and TRBJ1-6, with a tentative D call TRBD1 (5 bases). The read terminates 1 residue ahead of where the CDR3 ends, so the germline J gene completes it. TRBJ1-6 is annotated as an ORF whose role is uncertain. Germline CDR1 is GKSSPN and CDR2 is SITVG. CDR3 length: 14 amino acids. V was shortened by 1 base and J by 2 bases, with 6 bases between the two germline ends.

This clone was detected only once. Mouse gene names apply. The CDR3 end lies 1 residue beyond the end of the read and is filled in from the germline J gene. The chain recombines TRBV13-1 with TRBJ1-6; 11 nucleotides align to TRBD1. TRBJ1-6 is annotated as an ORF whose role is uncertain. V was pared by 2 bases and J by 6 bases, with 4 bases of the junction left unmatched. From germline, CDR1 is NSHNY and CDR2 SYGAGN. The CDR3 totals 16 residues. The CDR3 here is CASSDLGQGANSPLYF. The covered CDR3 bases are TGTGCCAGCAGTGACCTCGGACAGGGGGCTAATTCGCCCCTCTAC.

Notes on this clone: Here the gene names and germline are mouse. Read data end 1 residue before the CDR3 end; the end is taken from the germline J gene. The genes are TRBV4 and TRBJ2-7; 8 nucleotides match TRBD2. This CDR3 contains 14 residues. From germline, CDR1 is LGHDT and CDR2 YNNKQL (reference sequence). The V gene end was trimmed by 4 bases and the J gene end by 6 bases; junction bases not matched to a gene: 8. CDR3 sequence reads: CASSWSGGALEQYF. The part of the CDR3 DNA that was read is TGTGCCAGCAGCTGGTCCGGGGGGGCGCTTGAACAGTAC.

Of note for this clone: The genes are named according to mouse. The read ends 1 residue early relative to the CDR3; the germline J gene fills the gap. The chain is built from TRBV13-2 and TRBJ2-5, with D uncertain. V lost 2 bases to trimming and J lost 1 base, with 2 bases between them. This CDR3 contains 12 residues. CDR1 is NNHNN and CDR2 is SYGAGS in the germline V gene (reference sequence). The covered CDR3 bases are TGTGCCAGCGGTGAAGACCAAGACACCCAGTAC. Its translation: CASGEDQDTQY. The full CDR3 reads CASGEDQDTQYF.

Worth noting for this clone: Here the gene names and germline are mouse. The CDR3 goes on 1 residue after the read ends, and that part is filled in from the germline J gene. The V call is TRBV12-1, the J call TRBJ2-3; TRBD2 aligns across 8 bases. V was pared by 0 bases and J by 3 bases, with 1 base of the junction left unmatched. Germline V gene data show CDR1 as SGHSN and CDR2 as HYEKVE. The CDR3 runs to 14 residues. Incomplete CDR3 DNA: TGTGCCAGCTCTCTCGGACTGGGCGCAGAAACGCTGTAT. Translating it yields CASSLGLGAETLY. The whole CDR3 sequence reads CASSLGLGAETLYF.

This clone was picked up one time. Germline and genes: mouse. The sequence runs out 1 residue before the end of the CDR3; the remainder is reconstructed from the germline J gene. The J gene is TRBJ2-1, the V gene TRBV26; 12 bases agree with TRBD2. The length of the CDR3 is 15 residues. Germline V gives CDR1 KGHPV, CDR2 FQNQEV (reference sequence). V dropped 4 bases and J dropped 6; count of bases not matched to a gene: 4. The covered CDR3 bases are TGTGCCAGCAGTCATGACTGGGGGGGCGGTGCTGAGCAGTTC. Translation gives CASSHDWGGGAEQF. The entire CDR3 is CASSHDWGGGAEQFF.